This T cell receptor (beta chain) is from a study of blood T cell repertoires in COVID-19. On the study more broadly: T cells, B-cell-depleted T cells, or PBMCs supplied cDNA or gDNA.

Authors' analysis steps: The assay estimated nucleated cells by amplifying reference gene primers. Using immunoSEQ multiplex PCR, the repertoire was profiled, and TCRdb retains in-frame clones only, with some absent. V and J calls and clone size come straight from that table; D and trimming were deduced from the DNA. Of 95,000 to 150,000 clones in the sample, roughly 86% were seen once. Trimming cost V 0 bases and J 6 bases; bases outside gene matches: 3. Germline V gene sequence: CDR1 SGHTS, CDR2 YDEGEE. CDR3 length: 15 amino acids. The V gene is TRBV5-8, the J gene TRBJ2-1; 10 bases are a match to TRBD2. The receptor comes from a human donor in a cohort sampled during active COVID-19. Sequencing input: peripheral blood. CDR3 sequence (DNA): TGTGCCAGCAGCTTGGGGCTAGCGGGAGTCAATGAGCAGTTCTTC. The encoded protein is CASSLGLAGVNEQFF.